This T cell receptor beta chain came from a study of blood T cell repertoires in COVID-19. Sequenced by immunoSEQ multiplex PCR; TCRdb stores in-frame clones only, minus some. The sample contains approximately 250,000 clones, about 81% of which appear only once. The sample consisted of PBMCs or T cells enriched from blood (not recorded which). The source of this sequence is a young man with acute COVID-19.

The CDR3 region is CASSVLAGGFTGELFF. The CDR3, as DNA: TGTGCCAGCAGTGTACTAGCGGGGGGATTCACCGGGGAGCTGTTTTTT. This sequence joins TRBV25-1 and TRBJ2-2, with TRBD2 matching over 12 bases. The CDR3 is made up of 16 amino acids. J was trimmed by 4 bases and V by 4 bases; bases with no gene match: 4. Germline CDR1 and CDR2: MGHDK and SYGVNS.